The 18 T cell receptor beta chains reported below all come from one sample, sequenced in a study of blood T cell repertoires in COVID-19. Profiling relied on immunoSEQ multiplex PCR, and the TCRdb table lists in-frame clones only, not all of them. The repertoire holds about 280,000 clones, with roughly 80% as singletons. The sequenced sample was PBMCs or T cells enriched from blood (not recorded which). The source is a man between 40 and 49 years old who had been exposed to COVID-19.

The gene calls are TRBV5-1 and TRBJ2-5; 8 bases map to TRBD2. V dropped 4 bases and J dropped 0; count of bases not matched to a gene: 5. The germline gives CDR1 SGHRS, CDR2 YFSETQ. The CDR3 is 15 amino acids. In DNA form, the CDR3 reads TGCGCCAGCAGCCCCAGCGGGAGTTACCAAGAGACCCAGTACTTC. It encodes CASSPSGSYQETQYF.

The chain uses TRBV24-1 and TRBJ2-2, with D perhaps matching TRBD1 (6 bases). Trimming cost V 7 bases and J 3 bases, with 11 bases left between them. The CDR3 is 14 amino acids. CDR1 is KGHDR and CDR2 is SFDVKD in the germline V gene. CDR3 amino acids: CATRPGQDTGELFF. Here the CDR3 DNA reads TGTGCCACCAGGCCGGGACAAGACACCGGGGAGCTGTTTTTT.

This rearrangement joins TRBV7-3 to TRBJ1-1; 7 bases match TRBD1. V lost 2 bases and J lost 5; bases outside the gene matches: 8. Germline assignment: CDR1 SGHTA and CDR2 FQGTGA. The CDR3 totals 15 residues. The chain's CDR3 is CASSLGTGDRTEAFF. The CDR3 bases are TGTGCCAGCAGCTTAGGTACAGGGGATCGGACTGAAGCTTTCTTT.

With respect to this clone: The sample carries other DNA sequences with the same CDR3. The chain combines TRBV9 with TRBJ2-7, with a weak D call TRBD1 (6 bases). This CDR3 comprises 15 residues. Trimming shortened V by 0 bases and J by 0 bases, and 10 bases separated the two germline ends. From germline, CDR1 is SGDLS and CDR2 YYNGEE. CDR3 DNA sequence: TGTGCCAGCAGCGTAGAGGAAGGGGGCTCCTACGAGCAGTACTTC. It yields the protein CASSVEEGGSYEQYF.

The V call is TRBV20-1, the J call TRBJ1-3; no reliable D call. Germline CDR1 DFQATT, CDR2 SNEGSKA (reference sequence). The CDR3 length is 13 residues. V lost 3 bases and J 9 bases, leaving 15 bases between the germline ends. CDR3 protein: CSASWPGSGTIYF. The CDR3 DNA reads as TGCAGTGCTAGTTGGCCGGGAAGTGGCACCATATATTTT.

The chain employs TRBV5-1 and TRBJ1-2; 8 bases agree with TRBD1. In germline, CDR1 is SGHRS, CDR2 YFSETQ. V shed 4 bases, J shed 4 bases, and the junction held 12 bases outside the gene matches. The CDR3 contains 16 residues. CDR3 amino acids: CASSRTGRVVSYGYTF. CDR3 DNA sequence: TGCGCCAGCAGCAGGACAGGGAGGGTTGTGAGCTATGGCTACACCTTC.

The genes are TRBV19 and TRBJ2-2, with D possibly TRBD2 on 6 matching bases. Trimming left V 0 bases short and J 0 bases short, with 14 bases between. The CDR3 runs to 18 residues. Germline values: CDR1 LNHDA, CDR2 SQIVND (reference sequence). The CDR3 reads CASSIDRAGPANTGELFF. The CDR3 nucleotides are TGTGCCAGTAGTATAGATCGGGCGGGACCGGCGAACACCGGGGAGCTGTTTTTT.

The gene calls are TRBV25-1 and TRBJ2-1; 10 bases fit TRBD2. V was clipped by 5 bases and J by 9 bases; unmatched bases: 10. Germline assignment: CDR1 MGHDK and CDR2 SYGVNS. CDR3 size: 15 residues. The CDR3 DNA is TGTGCCAGCAGTTGGCTGTCTAGCGGGAGAGGTGAGCAGTTCTTC. Residues: CASSWLSSGRGEQFF.

This clone is a singleton in its sample. V gene TRBV6-5 combines with J gene TRBJ1-6; TRBD1 might be the D (5 bases). Looked up from germline, CDR1 is MNHEY and CDR2 is SVGAGI. The ends were cut back, 8 bases at V and 7 bases at J, with 18 bases in the middle. CDR3 length: 15 residues. CDR3 DNA sequence: TGTGCCAGCCCACCGACCGACAGCGAGAATTCACCCCTCCACTTT. Its protein product is CASPPTDSENSPLHF.

V is TRBV18 and J is TRBJ2-3, with D perhaps matching TRBD2 (6 bases). Germline V CDR1 and CDR2: KGHSH, LQKENI. The V and J ends lost 3 bases and 2 bases respectively, with 9 bases between them. The CDR3 loop spans 14 amino acids. The CDR3 loop is CASSPSGVTDTQYF. In nucleotides, the CDR3 is TGTGCCAGCTCACCCTCGGGAGTCACAGATACGCAGTATTTT.

The genes are TRBV18 and TRBJ2-3; possibly TRBD2 for D (5 bases). The ends were cut back, 0 bases at V and 1 base at J, with 11 bases in the middle. CDR1 KGHSH and CDR2 LQKENI come from the germline V gene. The CDR3 sequence is 16 residues long. The CDR3 nucleotides are TGTGCCAGCTCACCACCGTTAGCGCGGGGCACAGATACGCAGTATTTT. The encoded protein is CASSPPLARGTDTQYF.

The rearrangement uses TRBV24-1 and TRBJ2-7; maybe TRBD1 (5 bases). V lost 10 bases, J lost 3 bases, and 12 bases lay in between. Germline V gives CDR1 KGHDR, CDR2 SFDVKD. The CDR3 is made up of 12 amino acids. In DNA form, the CDR3 reads TGTGCCACGGGGCAGAACAACTACGAGCAGTACTTC. Protein: CATGQNNYEQYF.

J is TRBJ2-2 and V is TRBV5-1; 7 bases match TRBD2. Germline V CDR1 and CDR2: SGHRS, YFSETQ. Trimming removed 7 bases from V and 7 bases from J; junction bases left unmatched: 10. This CDR3 is 14 amino acids long. CDR3 in amino acids: CASGRESKIGELFF. The CDR3, as DNA: TGCGCCAGCGGGAGGGAGAGTAAGATCGGGGAGCTGTTTTTT.

The J gene is TRBJ2-5, the V gene TRBV21-1; TRBD1 is the table's D call, not checked against the DNA. TRBV21-1 is given as a pseudogene. This CDR3 region has 15 residues. CDR3 sequence reads: CASSRLTGTSETQYF. The CDR3 coding sequence is TGTGCCAGCAGCAGGTTGACAGGGACGAGCGAGACCCAGTACTTC.

The chain carries TRBV12-3 or TRBV12-4 and TRBJ2-3; D is undetermined. Trimming shortened V by 5 bases and J by 2 bases, and 5 bases separated the two germline ends. The CDR3 covers 12 residues. Here the CDR3 reads CASSLNTDTQYF. CDR3 nucleotides: TGTGCCAGCAGTCTTAACACAGATACGCAGTATTTT.

Here the CDR3 reads CATSRYGQSLNIQYF. The DNA for the CDR3 is TGTGCCACCAGCAGGTATGGGCAGAGCCTAAACATTCAGTACTTC. The chain has TRBV15 and TRBJ2-4, with D hard to call. The CDR3 contains 15 residues. Germline loops: CDR1 LNHNV, CDR2 YYDKDF (reference sequence). V lost 3 bases, J lost 6 bases, and 15 bases lay in between.

The J gene is TRBJ2-1, the V gene TRBV7-3; 12 nucleotides agree with TRBD2. The CDR3 extends over 17 amino acids. Germline CDR1 SGHTA, CDR2 FQGTGA. V was clipped by 2 bases and J by 7 bases; unmatched bases: 9. The CDR3 protein is CASSLAQGLAGSNEQFF. CDR3 coding DNA: TGTGCCAGCAGCTTAGCCCAAGGACTAGCGGGATCTAATGAGCAGTTCTTC.

This chain links TRBV6-1 with TRBJ2-7; D gene uncertain. V was clipped by 1 base and J by 2 bases, with 6 bases between them. CDR1 is MNHNS, CDR2 SASEGT, per germline. The CDR3 runs 13 residues. CDR3 coding DNA: TGTGCCAGCAGTGAAGGACATGCCTACGAGCAGTACTTC. It specifies CASSEGHAYEQYF.